One and the same sample provided the 14 T cell receptor beta chains below, sequenced in a study of regulatory T cells in long-lasting Graves disease. In building TCR beta libraries, iRepertoire HTBI primers were used together with Arm-PCR of CDR3 regions. TCRdb analysed the multiplex PCR reads with MiXCR anew, one entry per CDR3 protein. Found here are under 250,000 distinct CDR3 sequences, less than 20% of them singletons; the top ten hold 12%. The time point: newly diagnosed GD, antithyroid drugs for less than 3 months. PBMC-derived RNA was used for the TCR library. These same records also appear under a second study, on T cells in Graves' hyperthyroidism and ophthalmopathy.

Here the sequenced sample was peripheral blood mononuclear cells (PBMCs), taken at new diagnosis, from a patient treated with antithyroid drugs. These receptors originate from a woman in her 30s with Graves disease.

This clonotype was observed a single time. This chain uses TRBV27 with TRBJ1-1; 8 nucleotides agree with TRBD1. Germline CDR1 reads MNHEY; CDR2 reads SMNVEV (reference sequence). After removal of 4 bases from V and 7 bases from J, the junction contained 5 bases not matched to a gene. The CDR3 covers 13 residues. This chain's CDR3 is CASSSGQGFEAFF. CDR3 bases: TGTGCCAGCAGTTCAGGACAGGGCTTTGAAGCTTTCTTT.

The count of this clonotype is one. The genes are TRBV20-1 and TRBJ2-3; the D is unclear. The CDR3 sequence is 12 residues long. Trimming cost V 7 bases and J 1 base, with 9 bases left between them. Germline V gene data show CDR1 as DFQATT and CDR2 as SNEGSKA (reference sequence). The CDR3: CSVDARTDTQYF. CDR3 sequence (DNA): TGCAGTGTTGACGCGCGCACAGATACGCAGTATTTT.

V is TRBV4-2 and J is TRBJ1-1, with 7 bases fitting TRBD1. This CDR3 contains 13 residues. Germline-derived CDR1 and CDR2 are LGHNA and YNFKEQ. Unmatched junction bases numbered 3, after V lost 4 bases and J lost 4 bases. CDR3 residues: CASSRTGATEAFF. The DNA for the CDR3 is TGTGCCAGCAGCCGAACAGGGGCCACTGAAGCTTTCTTT.

Ten or more counts support this clonotype. The chain has TRBV12-3 or TRBV12-4 and TRBJ1-1; D is possibly TRBD1 (5 bases). Trimming stripped 7 bases from V and 4 bases from J, with 16 bases between. This CDR3 has 14 amino acids. The CDR3: CASNQQVGSTEAFF. CDR3 nucleotides: TGTGCCAGCAATCAACAGGTGGGAAGCACTGAAGCTTTCTTT.

This clonotype was found many times. This chain connects TRBV7-2 to TRBJ1-6; 8 nucleotides agree with TRBD1. The CDR3 is made up of 18 amino acids. J was trimmed by 7 bases and V by 4 bases; bases with no gene match: 15. In germline, CDR1 is SGHTA, CDR2 FQGNSA. The CDR3: CASSYQGARGLGNSPLHF. The CDR3 nucleotides read TGTGCCAGCAGCTACCAGGGGGCGCGGGGACTAGGGAATTCACCCCTCCACTTT.

This clonotype showed up many times. The chain recombines TRBV28 with TRBJ2-7; no firm D call. Trimming shortened V by 5 bases and J by 1 base, and 15 bases separated the two germline ends. The CDR3 sequence is 15 residues long. The germline V gene has CDR1 MDHEN and CDR2 SYDVKM. The CDR3 reads CASSIPGLGSYEQYF. The DNA for the CDR3 is TGTGCCAGCAGTATCCCGGGCCTGGGATCCTACGAGCAGTACTTC.

This clonotype occurred many times. The rearrangement uses TRBV9 and TRBJ1-6; D is unclear. CDR1 SGDLS and CDR2 YYNGEE come from the germline V gene. This CDR3 is 14 amino acids long. Trimming took off 0 bases at V and 9 bases at J, with 10 bases between the two ends. CDR3 amino acids: CASSVAEGGSPLHF. For the CDR3, the DNA is TGTGCCAGCAGCGTAGCGGAGGGTGGTTCACCCCTCCACTTT.

This clonotype showed up many times. The chain uses TRBV20-1 and TRBJ1-3; unclear D gene. The V end was cut by 4 bases, the J end by 0 bases, with 10 bases between. Germline V lookup: CDR1 DFQATT, CDR2 SNEGSKA (reference sequence). The CDR3 runs to 14 residues. The CDR3 region is CSATGVVSGNTIYF. In DNA form, the CDR3 reads TGCAGTGCTACCGGGGTCGTCTCTGGAAACACCATATATTTT.

Points on this clonotype: Without the conserved terminal phenylalanine or tryptophan, this CDR3 likely stems from a read error. The V and J genes are TRBV28 and TRBJ1-6; D is unresolved. The CDR3 runs to 14 residues. V was shortened by 3 bases and J by 9 bases, with 12 bases between the two germline ends. CDR1 MDHEN and CDR2 SYDVKM come from the germline V gene. The CDR3 DNA is TGTGCCAGCAGTTTCGACGGTATGGGTTCACCCCTCCACCTT. Its protein product is CASSFDGMGSPLHL.

There are many counts of this clonotype. The V call is TRBV2, the J call TRBJ1-1; D not certain. V lost 8 bases, J lost 1 base, and 14 bases lay in between. CDR1 and CDR2 (germline): SNHLY, FYNNEI. The CDR3 covers 14 residues. CDR3 sequence reads: CASRPYGSNTEAFF. For the CDR3, the DNA is TGTGCCAGCCGGCCCTACGGCTCGAACACTGAAGCTTTCTTT.

With regard to this clonotype: This may stem from a read error, because a much larger clone lies one nucleotide away. The conserved phenylalanine or tryptophan is not found at the CDR3 terminus, so this likely reflects a read error. V gene TRBV11-2 combines with J gene TRBJ1-4; D is unresolved. The CDR3 spans 13 residues. Germline V gene data show CDR1 as SGHAT and CDR2 as FQNNGV. V was shortened by 5 bases and J by 6 bases, with 10 bases between the two germline ends. DNA of the CDR3: TGTGCCAGCAGCCGCGGACCCGATGAAAAACTGTTTTGT. It specifies CASSRGPDEKLFC.

This clonotype was seen repeatedly, ten times or more. The V gene is TRBV7-2, the J gene TRBJ2-3, with D uncertain. The germline V gene encodes CDR1 SGHTA and CDR2 FQGNSA. The CDR3 runs to 12 residues. With 5 bases removed from V and 2 bases from J, the gap between germline ends came to 5 bases. CDR3 in amino acids: CASSHYTDTQYF. The CDR3 nucleotides read TGTGCCAGCAGCCATTACACAGATACGCAGTATTTT.

There are many counts of this clonotype. V and J are TRBV7-9 and TRBJ1-6; 9 nucleotides match TRBD1. The CDR3 totals 15 residues. V shed 5 bases and J 6 bases; nucleotides not matched to a gene: 5. Looked up from germline, CDR1 is SEHNR and CDR2 is FQNEAQ (reference sequence). The CDR3: CASSQGTGRNSPLHF. The CDR3 DNA reads as TGTGCCAGCAGCCAGGGGACAGGGCGTAATTCACCCCTCCACTTT.

This clonotype was counted many times. The chain uses TRBV28 and TRBJ1-1, with 7 bases fitting TRBD1. Trimming removed 7 bases from V and 1 base from J; junction bases left unmatched: 6. CDR1 and CDR2 (germline): MDHEN, SYDVKM. The CDR3 totals 14 residues. CDR3 region: CASTQRDRNTEAFF. DNA of the CDR3: TGTGCCAGCACCCAAAGGGACAGGAACACTGAAGCTTTCTTT.